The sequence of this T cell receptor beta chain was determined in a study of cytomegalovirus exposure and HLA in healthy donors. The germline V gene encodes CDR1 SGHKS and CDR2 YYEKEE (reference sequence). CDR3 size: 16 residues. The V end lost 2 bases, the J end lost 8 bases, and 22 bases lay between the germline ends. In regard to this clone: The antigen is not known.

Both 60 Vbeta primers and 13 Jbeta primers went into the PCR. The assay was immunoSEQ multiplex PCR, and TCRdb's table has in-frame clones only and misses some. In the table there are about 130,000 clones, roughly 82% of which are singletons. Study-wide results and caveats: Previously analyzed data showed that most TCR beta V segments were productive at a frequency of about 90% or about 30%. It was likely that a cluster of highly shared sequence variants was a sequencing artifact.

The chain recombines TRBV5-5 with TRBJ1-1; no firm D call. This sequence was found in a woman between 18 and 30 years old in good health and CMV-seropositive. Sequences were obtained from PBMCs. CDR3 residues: CASSFVPEQTPGEAFF. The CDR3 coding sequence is TGTGCCAGCAGCTTCGTCCCAGAACAGACCCCTGGGGAAGCTTTCTTT.